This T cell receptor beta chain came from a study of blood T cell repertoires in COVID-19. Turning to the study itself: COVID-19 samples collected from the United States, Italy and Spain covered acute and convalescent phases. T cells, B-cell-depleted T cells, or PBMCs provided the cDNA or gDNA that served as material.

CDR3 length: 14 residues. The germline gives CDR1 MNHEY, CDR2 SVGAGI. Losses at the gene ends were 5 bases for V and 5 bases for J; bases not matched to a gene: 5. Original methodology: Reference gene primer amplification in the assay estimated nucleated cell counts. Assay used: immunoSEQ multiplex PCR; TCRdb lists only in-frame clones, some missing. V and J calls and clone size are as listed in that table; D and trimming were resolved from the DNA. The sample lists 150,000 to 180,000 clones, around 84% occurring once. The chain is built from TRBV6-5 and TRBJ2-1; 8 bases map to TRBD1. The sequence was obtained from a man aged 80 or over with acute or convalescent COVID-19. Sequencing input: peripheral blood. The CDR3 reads CASSHRGYNNEQFF. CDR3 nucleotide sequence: TGTGCCAGCAGTCACAGGGGGTACAACAATGAGCAGTTCTTC.